Shown below are 24 T cell receptor beta chains from a single sample sequenced in a study of T cells in Graves' hyperthyroidism and ophthalmopathy. From RNA transcripts, TCR beta CDR3 regions were amplified. During a first-round RT-PCR of the TCR CDR3, the HTBI primer set was used. TCRdb independently ran MiXCR on the multiplex PCR reads; one entry per CDR3 protein. Among under 350,000 distinct CDR3 sequences listed, 18% were seen once. The sample taken for sequencing was blood. Receptors were obtained from a woman aged 45-65 years with Graves' hyperthyroidism.

This clonotype came up once. CDR3 sequence: CASSVSGADTDTQYF. In DNA form, the CDR3 reads TGTGCCAGCAGCGTTTCCGGGGCCGACACAGATACGCAGTATTTT. The chain carries TRBV9 and TRBJ2-3; D may be TRBD1 or TRBD2 (5 bases each). Trimming removed 2 bases from V and 2 bases from J, with 12 bases in between. The CDR3 runs to 15 residues. In germline, CDR1 is SGDLS, CDR2 YYNGEE. Full variable domain (rest looked up from reference TRBV9 and TRBJ2-3): DSGVTQTPKHLITATGQRVTLRCSPRSGDLSVYWYQQSLDQGLQFLIQYYNGEERAKGNILERFSAQQFPDLHSELNLSSLELGDSALYFCASSVSGADTDTQYFGPGTRLTVL.

This clonotype was counted many times. The chain uses TRBV20-1 and TRBJ1-6; weak D call: TRBD1 (5 bases). The germline V gene encodes CDR1 DFQATT and CDR2 SNEGSKA (reference sequence). Deletions cut 5 bases from V and 4 bases from J, with 9 bases between. The CDR3 extends over 13 amino acids. The CDR3 reads CSASGQYNSPLHF. Here the CDR3 DNA reads TGCAGTGCTTCGGGGCAGTATAATTCACCCCTCCACTTT.

A few counts support this clonotype. The rearrangement uses TRBV6-1 and TRBJ2-2; 8 positions match TRBD1. CDR3 length equals 15 residues. V shed 7 bases, J shed 3 bases, and the junction held 7 bases outside the gene matches. Germline lookup yields CDR1 MNHNS and CDR2 SASEGT. CDR3 amino acids: CASTLGTGHTGELFF. CDR3 nucleotides: TGTGCCAGCACCTTAGGGACAGGTCACACCGGGGAGCTGTTTTTT.

V usage is TRBV11-2 and J usage is TRBJ2-2, with D possibly being TRBD1 (7 bases). The CDR3 totals 16 residues. CDR1 is SGHAT and CDR2 is FQNNGV in the germline V gene. Between the trimmed V and J ends, which lost 5 bases and 5 bases, there was a span of 18 bases. CDR3: CASSRRRGQMTGELFF. The CDR3 DNA is TGTGCCAGCAGCCGTAGGAGGGGGCAAATGACCGGGGAGCTGTTTTTT.

This sequence joins TRBV19 and TRBJ1-1, with 8 bases lining up with TRBD1. The CDR3 runs 15 residues. CDR1 and CDR2 from the germline V gene are LNHDA and SQIVND (reference sequence). V lost 7 bases to trimming and J lost 7 bases; unmatched junction nucleotides: 14. CDR3 sequence: CASIVRQGFNGEAFF. The CDR3, as DNA: TGTGCCAGTATCGTGAGACAGGGGTTTAACGGTGAAGCTTTCTTT.

The chain combines TRBV5-1 with TRBJ2-7; TRBD2 agrees at 15 bases. Germline CDR1 SGHRS, CDR2 YFSETQ. V shed 3 bases and J 0 bases; nucleotides not matched to a gene: 10. CDR3 size: 19 residues. The chain's CDR3 is CASSSSGTSGRPSSYEQYV. The CDR3 DNA reads TGCGCCAGCAGCTCTTCTGGGACTAGCGGGAGGCCGAGCTCCTACGAGCAGTACGTC.

The sample holds many counts of this clonotype. The J gene is TRBJ2-5, the V gene TRBV11-2; 10 bases are shared with TRBD2. The V and J ends lost 5 bases and 1 base, in that order; junction bases with no gene match: 10. This CDR3 is built from 17 residues. Germline CDR1 reads SGHAT; CDR2 reads FQNNGV. In DNA form, the CDR3 reads TGTGCCAGCAGCACAAGACCCGGGACTAGCGTCCAAGAGACCCAGTACTTC. As protein: CASSTRPGTSVQETQYF.

This clonotype has more than one count but fewer than ten. The rearrangement links TRBV9 to TRBJ1-3; a possible D gene is TRBD1 (6 bases). Deletions cut 4 bases from V and 4 bases from J, with 9 bases between. The CDR3 extends over 13 amino acids. Germline V gene data show CDR1 as SGDLS and CDR2 as YYNGEE. Here the CDR3 DNA reads TGTGCCAGCAGCATGCAGGGGGGAAACACCATATATTTT. This translates into CASSMQGGNTIYF.

Details on this clonotype: One junction end does not reproduce the germline sequence, and a read error may be involved. The V and J genes are TRBV2 and TRBJ2-3; no definite D call. Near its end, the DNA agrees better with TRBJ1-5, so the J call may be wrong. Germline assignment: CDR1 SNHLY and CDR2 FYNNEI. This CDR3 contains 13 residues. The DNA of the CDR3 is TGTGCCAGCAGTCAAGCGGGCACAGATACGCAGCATTTT. This translates into CASSQAGTDTQHF.

The chain carries TRBV20-1 and TRBJ2-1; no reliable D call. The CDR3 contains 15 residues. The germline V and J ends were trimmed by 1 base and 4 bases, with 14 bases remaining between them. CDR1 and CDR2 from the germline V gene are DFQATT and SNEGSKA (reference sequence). The CDR3, as DNA: TGCAGTGCTAGAGTGTCCTTTACTCAATACAATGAGCAGTTCTTC. Its protein product is CSARVSFTQYNEQFF.

This chain connects TRBV27 to TRBJ1-1, with D uncertain. CDR1 is MNHEY, CDR2 SMNVEV, per germline (reference sequence). The CDR3 sequence is 13 residues long. Trimming shortened V by 6 bases and J by 0 bases, and 8 bases separated the two germline ends. CDR3 in amino acids: CASRLVVNTEAFF. CDR3 bases: TGTGCCAGCAGGTTGGTTGTGAACACTGAAGCTTTCTTT.

This clonotype showed up just a few times. The J gene is TRBJ2-1, the V gene TRBV20-1; 10 bases match TRBD2. V was pared by 5 bases and J by 2 bases, with 6 bases of the junction left unmatched. CDR1 is DFQATT and CDR2 is SNEGSKA in the germline V gene (reference sequence). CDR3 length: 15 residues. CDR3 protein: CSAGLSGGPYNEQFF. The DNA of the CDR3 is TGCAGTGCTGGACTTAGCGGGGGGCCCTACAATGAGCAGTTCTTC.

The chain combines TRBV29-1 with TRBJ1-2; 7 bases agree with TRBD1. Trimming took 6 bases from V and 4 from J; bases not matched to a gene: 17. Germline V lookup: CDR1 SQVTM, CDR2 ANQGSEA. The CDR3 totals 16 residues. CDR3: CSVLIYRDSGSYGYTF. CDR3 in DNA: TGCAGCGTCCTGATTTACCGGGACAGCGGTTCCTATGGCTACACCTTC.

This clonotype was seen at least ten times. The V call is TRBV12-3 or TRBV12-4, the J call TRBJ1-1; D remains ambiguous. Trimming left V 5 bases short and J 6 bases short, with 10 bases between. The CDR3 totals 12 residues. The CDR3 loop is CASSIRRSEAFF. The CDR3 region has the DNA TGTGCCAGCAGTATCCGACGATCTGAAGCTTTCTTT.

This clonotype was detected only a few times. The gene calls are TRBV9 and TRBJ2-1; 11 bases line up with TRBD2. CDR1 and CDR2 from the germline V gene are SGDLS and YYNGEE. J lost 4 bases, V lost 4 bases, and 16 bases had no gene match. This CDR3 spans 19 amino acids. The CDR3 spells CASSTTYRTSGWKYNEQFF. The CDR3 bases are TGTGCCAGCAGCACAACATATCGGACTAGCGGGTGGAAATACAATGAGCAGTTCTTC.

This clonotype occurred once. The V call is TRBV7-2, the J call TRBJ2-3, with a tentative D call TRBD1 (5 bases). CDR3 length equals 13 residues. Germline V CDR1 and CDR2: SGHTA, FQGNSA. The ends were cut back, 3 bases at V and 4 bases at J, with 8 bases in the middle. The CDR3 spells CASSFDSADTQYF. The CDR3 DNA reads TGTGCCAGCAGCTTCGACAGTGCAGATACGCAGTATTTT.

This clonotype has only a few counts. This rearrangement joins TRBV27 to TRBJ2-2, with TRBD2 as a possible D gene (6 bases). The CDR3 runs 14 residues. Germline assignment: CDR1 MNHEY and CDR2 SMNVEV (reference sequence). V was shortened by 7 bases and J by 2 bases, with 11 bases between the two germline ends. This chain's CDR3 is CASTPGTNTGELFF. DNA for the CDR3: TGTGCCAGCACCCCGGGGACTAACACCGGGGAGCTGTTTTTT.

The V and J genes are TRBV7-2 and TRBJ2-1; D not resolved. V gave up 5 bases and J gave up 8 bases, with 10 bases separating them. CDR3 size: 12 residues. Germline CDR1 reads SGHTA; CDR2 reads FQGNSA. The CDR3 protein is CASSAVSHEQFF. The CDR3 nucleotides read TGTGCCAGCAGCGCCGTTAGCCATGAGCAGTTCTTC.

The rearrangement links TRBV20-1 to TRBJ2-3; TRBD2 matches at 9 bases. The CDR3 consists of 13 residues. Germline CDR1 and CDR2: DFQATT and SNEGSKA (reference sequence). V trimming: 6 bases; J trimming: 3 bases; junction bases outside the gene matches: 4. The CDR3 loop reads CSAGAGGTDTQYF. In DNA, the CDR3 is TGCAGTGCCGGAGCGGGAGGTACAGATACGCAGTATTTT.

This clonotype came up many times. The chain joins TRBV6-1 to TRBJ2-7, with TRBD2 identical over 10 bases. Trimming took 5 bases from V and 2 from J; bases not matched to a gene: 3. CDR1 and CDR2 from the germline V gene are MNHNS and SASEGT. This CDR3 is built from 14 residues. The CDR3 spells CASSLAGETYEQYF. For the CDR3, the DNA is TGTGCCAGCAGTCTAGCGGGAGAGACCTACGAGCAGTACTTC.

Many counts were recorded for this clonotype. The CDR3: CASSRQQELSNQPQHF. CDR3 in DNA: TGTGCCAGCTCACGACAACAGGAACTTAGCAATCAGCCCCAGCATTTT. The genes are TRBV18 and TRBJ1-5; tentative D call: TRBD1 (5 bases). This CDR3 comprises 16 residues. Germline V gene data show CDR1 as KGHSH and CDR2 as LQKENI. The V end lost 4 bases, the J end lost 0 bases, and 13 bases lay between the germline ends.

In this sample, this clonotype turned up many times. The chain couples TRBV28 to TRBJ1-6; D is uncertain. Trimming pared 6 bases from V and 13 bases from J, leaving 16 bases between. Germline V gives CDR1 MDHEN, CDR2 SYDVKM. The CDR3 contains 13 residues. The CDR3 coding sequence is TGTGCCAGCAGCCGTCGCCCCCTTTGGCCCCTCCACTTT. This translates into CASSRRPLWPLHF.

In this sample, this clonotype turned up many times. This chain connects TRBV7-2 to TRBJ2-7; D possibly corresponds to TRBD2 (7 bases). This CDR3 has 13 residues. The V and J ends lost 5 bases and 2 bases respectively, with 10 bases between them. Per the germline V gene, CDR1 is SGHTA and CDR2 is FQGNSA. CDR3 sequence: CASSKGGAYEQYF. The DNA for the CDR3 is TGTGCCAGCAGCAAAGGGGGGGCCTACGAGCAGTACTTC.

V and J are TRBV9 and TRBJ2-3; tentative D call: TRBD1 (5 bases). Between the trimmed V and J ends, which lost 2 bases and 4 bases, there was a span of 11 bases. CDR1 SGDLS and CDR2 YYNGEE come from the germline V gene. The CDR3 extends over 14 amino acids. As DNA, the CDR3 is TGTGCCAGCAGCGTTAGTGGGGCCCCAGATACGCAGTATTTT. It specifies CASSVSGAPDTQYF.